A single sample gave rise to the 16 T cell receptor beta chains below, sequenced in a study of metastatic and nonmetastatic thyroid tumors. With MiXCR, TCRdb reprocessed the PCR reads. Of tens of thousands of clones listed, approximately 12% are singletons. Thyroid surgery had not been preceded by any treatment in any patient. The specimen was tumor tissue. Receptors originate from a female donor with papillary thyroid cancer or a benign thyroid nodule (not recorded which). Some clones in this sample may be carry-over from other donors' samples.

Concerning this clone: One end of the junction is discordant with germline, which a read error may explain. CDR3 nucleotides: TGTGCCAGCATTTACTCGGGACTAGCGGGAGCAGACACGCAGTATTTT. The encoded protein is CASIYSGLAGADTQYF. This chain joins TRBV6-2 or TRBV6-3 and TRBJ2-3; 14 bases map to TRBD2. Germline lookup yields CDR1 MNHEY and CDR2 SVGEGT. This CDR3 is built from 16 residues.

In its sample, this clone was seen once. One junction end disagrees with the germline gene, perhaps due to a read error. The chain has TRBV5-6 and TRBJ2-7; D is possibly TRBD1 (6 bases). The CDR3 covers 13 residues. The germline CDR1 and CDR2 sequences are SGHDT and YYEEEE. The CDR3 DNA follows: TGTGCCAGAAGCTTGGGGGACAATGTGGGGCAGTACTTC. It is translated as CARSLGDNVGQYF.

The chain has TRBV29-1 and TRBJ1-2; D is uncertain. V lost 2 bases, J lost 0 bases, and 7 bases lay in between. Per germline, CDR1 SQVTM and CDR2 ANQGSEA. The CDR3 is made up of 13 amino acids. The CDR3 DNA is TGCAGCGTTGAACCGAAATCTAACTATGGCTACACCTTC. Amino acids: CSVEPKSNYGYTF.

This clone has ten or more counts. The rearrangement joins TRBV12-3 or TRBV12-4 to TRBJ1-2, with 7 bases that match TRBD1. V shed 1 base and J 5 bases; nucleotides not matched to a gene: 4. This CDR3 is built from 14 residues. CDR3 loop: CASSLGDSKYGYTF. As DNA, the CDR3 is TGTGCCAGCAGTTTAGGGGACAGCAAGTATGGCTACACCTTC.

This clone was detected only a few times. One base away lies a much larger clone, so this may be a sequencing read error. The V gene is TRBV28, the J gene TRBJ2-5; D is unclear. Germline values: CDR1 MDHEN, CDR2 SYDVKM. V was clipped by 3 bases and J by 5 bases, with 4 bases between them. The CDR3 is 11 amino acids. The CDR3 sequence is CASSFIETQYF. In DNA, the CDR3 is TGTGCCAGCAGTTTTATCGAGACCCAGTACTTC. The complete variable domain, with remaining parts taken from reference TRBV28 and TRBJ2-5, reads DVKVTQSSRYLVKRTGEKVFLECVQDMDHENMFWYRQDPGLGLRLIYFSYDVKMKEKGDIPEGYSVSREKKERFSLILESASTNQTSMYLCASSFIETQYFGPGTRLLVL.

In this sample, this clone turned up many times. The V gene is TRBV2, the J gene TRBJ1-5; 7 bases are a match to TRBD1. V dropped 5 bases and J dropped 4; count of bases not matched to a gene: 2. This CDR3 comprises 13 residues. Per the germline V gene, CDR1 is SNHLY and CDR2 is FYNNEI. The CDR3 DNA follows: TGTGCCAGCAGTTCACAGGGGAATCAGCCCCAGCATTTT. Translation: CASSSQGNQPQHF.

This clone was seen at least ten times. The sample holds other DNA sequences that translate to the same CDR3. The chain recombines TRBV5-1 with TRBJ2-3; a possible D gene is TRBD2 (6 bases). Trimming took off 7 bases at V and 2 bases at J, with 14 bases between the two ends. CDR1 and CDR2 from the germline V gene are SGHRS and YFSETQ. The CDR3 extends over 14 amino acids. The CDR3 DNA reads TGCGCCAGCTCAGGAGGGACTCCCACAGATACGCAGTATTTT. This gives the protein CASSGGTPTDTQYF.

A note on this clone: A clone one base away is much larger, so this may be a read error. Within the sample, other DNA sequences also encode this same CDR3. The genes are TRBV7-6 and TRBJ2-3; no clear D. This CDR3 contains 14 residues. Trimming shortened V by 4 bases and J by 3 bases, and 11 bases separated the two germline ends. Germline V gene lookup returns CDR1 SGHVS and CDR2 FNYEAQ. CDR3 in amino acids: CASSSSHTTDTQYF. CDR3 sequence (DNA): TGTGCCAGCAGCTCATCCCACACAACAGATACGCAGTATTTT.

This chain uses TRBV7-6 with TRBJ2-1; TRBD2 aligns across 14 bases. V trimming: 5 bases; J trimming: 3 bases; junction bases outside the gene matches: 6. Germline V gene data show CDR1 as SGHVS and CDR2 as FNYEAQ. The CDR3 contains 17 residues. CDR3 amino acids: CASSTGLAGAGYNEQFF. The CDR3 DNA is TGTGCCAGCAGCACGGGACTAGCGGGAGCTGGCTACAATGAGCAGTTCTTC.

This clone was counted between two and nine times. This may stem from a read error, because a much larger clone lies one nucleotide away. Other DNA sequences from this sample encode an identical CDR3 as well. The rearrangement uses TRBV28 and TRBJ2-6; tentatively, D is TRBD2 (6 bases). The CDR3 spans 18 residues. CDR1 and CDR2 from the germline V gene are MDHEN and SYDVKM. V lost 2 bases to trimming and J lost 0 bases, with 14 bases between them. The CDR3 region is CASSLLGGATSGANVLTF. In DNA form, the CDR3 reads TGTGCCAGCAGTTTACTGGGGGGAGCGACCTCTGGGGCCAACGTCCTGACTTTC.

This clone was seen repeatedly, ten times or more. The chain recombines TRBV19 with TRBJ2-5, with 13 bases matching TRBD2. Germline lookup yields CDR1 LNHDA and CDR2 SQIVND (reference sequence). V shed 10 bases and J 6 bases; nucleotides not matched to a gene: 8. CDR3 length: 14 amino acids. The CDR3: CATGTSGIMQTQYF. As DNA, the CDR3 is TGTGCCACTGGGACTAGCGGGATCATGCAGACCCAGTACTTC.

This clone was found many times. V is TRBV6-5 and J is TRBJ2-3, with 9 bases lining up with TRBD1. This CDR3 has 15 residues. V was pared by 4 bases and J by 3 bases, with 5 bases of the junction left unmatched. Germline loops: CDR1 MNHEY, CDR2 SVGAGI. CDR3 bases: TGTGCCAGCAGTTCTATGACAGGGGGGACAGATACGCAGTATTTT. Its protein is CASSSMTGGTDTQYF.

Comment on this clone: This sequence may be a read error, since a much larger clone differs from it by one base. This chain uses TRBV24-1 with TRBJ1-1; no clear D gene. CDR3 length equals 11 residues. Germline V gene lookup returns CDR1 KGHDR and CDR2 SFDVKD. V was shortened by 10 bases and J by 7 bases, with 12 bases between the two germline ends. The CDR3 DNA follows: TGTGCCACGAGAGACACCGTTGAAGCTTTCTTT. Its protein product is CATRDTVEAFF.

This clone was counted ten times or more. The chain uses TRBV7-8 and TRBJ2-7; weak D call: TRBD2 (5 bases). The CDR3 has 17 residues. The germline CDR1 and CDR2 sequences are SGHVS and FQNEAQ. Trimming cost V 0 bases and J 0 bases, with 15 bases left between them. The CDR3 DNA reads TGTGCCAGCAGCTTAGCCACCTTAGCGAGCCGCTCCTACGAGCAGTACTTC. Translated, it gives CASSLATLASRSYEQYF.

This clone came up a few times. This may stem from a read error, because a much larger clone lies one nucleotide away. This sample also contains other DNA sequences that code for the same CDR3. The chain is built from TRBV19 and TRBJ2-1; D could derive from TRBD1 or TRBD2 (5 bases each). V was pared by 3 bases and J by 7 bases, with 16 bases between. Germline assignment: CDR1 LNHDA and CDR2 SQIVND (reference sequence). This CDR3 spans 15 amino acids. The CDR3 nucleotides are TGTGCCAGTAGTATGGTGGGGCCCGCGGGTAATGAGCAGTTCTTC. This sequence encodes CASSMVGPAGNEQFF.

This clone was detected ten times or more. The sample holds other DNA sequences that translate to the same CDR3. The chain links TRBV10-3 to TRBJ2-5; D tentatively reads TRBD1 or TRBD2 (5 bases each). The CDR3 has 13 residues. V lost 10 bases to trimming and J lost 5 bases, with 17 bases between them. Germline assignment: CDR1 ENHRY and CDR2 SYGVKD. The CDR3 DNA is TGTGCCACCCGGGACGTTCCGAGGGAGACCCAGTACTTC. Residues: CATRDVPRETQYF.